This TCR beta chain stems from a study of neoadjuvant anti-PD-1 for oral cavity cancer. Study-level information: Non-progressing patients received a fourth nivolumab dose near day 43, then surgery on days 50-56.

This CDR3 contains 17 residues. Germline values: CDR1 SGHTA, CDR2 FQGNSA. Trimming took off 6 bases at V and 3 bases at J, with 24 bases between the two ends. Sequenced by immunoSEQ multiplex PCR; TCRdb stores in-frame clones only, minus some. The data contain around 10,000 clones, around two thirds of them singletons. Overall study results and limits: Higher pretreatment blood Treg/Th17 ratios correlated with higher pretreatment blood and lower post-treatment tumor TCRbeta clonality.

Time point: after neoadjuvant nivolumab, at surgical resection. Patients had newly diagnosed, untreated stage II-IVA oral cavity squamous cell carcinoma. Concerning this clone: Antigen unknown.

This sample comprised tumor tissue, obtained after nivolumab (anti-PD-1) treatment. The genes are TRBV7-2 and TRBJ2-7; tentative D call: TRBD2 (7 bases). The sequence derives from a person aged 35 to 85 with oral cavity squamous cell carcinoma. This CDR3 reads CASSLLRGGRGHYEQYF. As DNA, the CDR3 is TGTGCCAGCAGTTTACTGAGGGGGGGCAGGGGTCACTACGAGCAGTACTTC.